The 13 T cell receptor beta chains presented below share a single source sample, sequenced in a study of cytomegalovirus exposure and HLA in healthy donors. Use of 60 Vbeta and 13 Jbeta primers characterized the PCR. Produced via immunoSEQ multiplex PCR; TCRdb's table is partial and in-frame only. The sample includes approximately 270,000 clones, 80% of them seen just once. Sequencing input: PBMCs. These TCRs come from a girl aged 2-15 years in good health and CMV-seronegative.

Remarks on this clone: Its ends do not fully match the called genes, so a read error is possible. The chain uses TRBV5-1 and TRBJ2-5, with 10 bases that match TRBD1. The DNA end lines up better with TRBJ2-7; the J call may be wrong. CDR1 is SGHRS and CDR2 is YFSETQ in the germline V gene. The CDR3 loop spans 16 amino acids. CDR3 protein: CASSRTTGTGVSEQYF. The CDR3 DNA sequence: TGTGCCAGCAGCAGAACGACCGGGACAGGGGTTTCCGAGCAGTACTTC.

CDR3 protein: CAWSISAGSSYNEQFF. CDR3 coding DNA: TGTGCCTGGAGTATCTCAGCGGGAAGCTCCTACAATGAGCAGTTCTTC. The gene calls are TRBV30 and TRBJ2-1, with 7 positions matching TRBD2. The CDR3 sequence is 16 residues long. V lost 2 bases to trimming and J lost 0 bases; unmatched junction nucleotides: 7. Germline V gene data show CDR1 as GTSNPN and CDR2 as SVGIG (reference sequence). The full variable domain, completed using reference TRBV30 and TRBJ2-1, is SQTIHQWPATLVQPVGSPLSLECTVEGTSNPNLYWYRQAAGRGLQLLFYSVGIGQISSEVPQNLSASRPQDRQFILSSKKLLLSDSGFYLCAWSISAGSSYNEQFFGPGTRLTVL.

The chain is built from TRBV9 and TRBJ1-1, with 7 positions matching TRBD1. Germline CDR1 and CDR2: SGDLS and YYNGEE. The CDR3 totals 17 residues. Losses at the gene ends were 1 base for V and 4 bases for J; bases not matched to a gene: 13. The chain's CDR3 is CASSVNPGGRGFTEAFF. CDR3 coding DNA: TGTGCCAGCAGCGTAAACCCAGGGGGGAGAGGTTTCACTGAAGCTTTCTTT.

This clone was recorded a few times. The J gene is TRBJ1-2, the V gene TRBV28; D possibly corresponds to TRBD1 (5 bases). V lost 3 bases to trimming and J lost 3 bases, with 11 bases between them. CDR3 length: 14 amino acids. Looked up from germline, CDR1 is MDHEN and CDR2 is SYDVKM. The CDR3 region is CASSFGGTDYGYTF. As DNA, the CDR3 is TGTGCCAGCAGTTTTGGGGGGACCGACTATGGCTACACCTTC.

The chain links TRBV4-1 to TRBJ1-2; D may be TRBD1 (5 bases). V was shortened by 3 bases and J by 4 bases, with 18 bases between the two germline ends. The CDR3 has 16 amino acids. The V gene's germline CDR1 is MGHRA and CDR2 YSYEKL. The CDR3 is CASSHPWGEVGYGYTF. DNA for the CDR3: TGCGCCAGCAGCCATCCCTGGGGGGAGGTCGGCTATGGCTACACCTTC.

The chain joins TRBV5-8 to TRBJ2-7; perhaps TRBD1 as D (5 bases). The germline CDR1 and CDR2 sequences are SGHTS and YDEGEE. CDR3 length: 13 amino acids. Trimming left V 2 bases short and J 3 bases short, with 9 bases between. CDR3 DNA sequence: TGTGCCAGCAGCTTAAATCAGGGCTACGAGCAGTACTTC. Translated: CASSLNQGYEQYF.

J is TRBJ1-3 and V is TRBV27, with D unclear. Germline CDR1 and CDR2: MNHEY and SMNVEV (reference sequence). V lost 4 bases and J 8 bases, leaving 12 bases between the germline ends. This CDR3 region has 13 residues. The CDR3 bases are TGTGCCAGCAGTTCAAGAGGGTTCGACACCATATATTTT. Protein: CASSSRGFDTIYF.

The V call is TRBV29-1, the J call TRBJ1-1; D call uncertain. Germline V gives CDR1 SQVTM, CDR2 ANQGSEA. V was clipped by 6 bases and J by 0 bases, with 11 bases between them. The CDR3 covers 13 residues. In DNA form, the CDR3 reads TGCAGCGTGTTAAGAGTCTTGAACACTGAAGCTTTCTTT. Its protein is CSVLRVLNTEAFF.

This clone came up once. The chain is built from TRBV5-4 and TRBJ2-5; D is ambiguous. Between the trimmed V and J ends, which lost 0 bases and 5 bases, there was a span of 14 bases. The germline V gene has CDR1 SGHNT and CDR2 YYREEE (reference sequence). This CDR3 spans 15 amino acids. CDR3 region: CASSLDSLLLETQYF. DNA of the CDR3: TGTGCCAGCAGCTTGGACAGCCTTTTATTGGAGACCCAGTACTTC.

The V gene is TRBV5-6, the J gene TRBJ2-7; D is possibly TRBD2 (5 bases). This CDR3 has 11 residues. V was clipped by 0 bases and J by 7 bases, with 5 bases between them. Germline V gene lookup returns CDR1 SGHDT and CDR2 YYEEEE. The CDR3 DNA follows: TGTGCCAGCAGCTTGGCGGGGGAGCAGTACTTC. This translates into CASSLAGEQYF.

The chain couples TRBV7-9 to TRBJ1-2; D call uncertain. Germline loops: CDR1 SEHNR, CDR2 FQNEAQ (reference sequence). This CDR3 contains 14 residues. V lost 1 base and J lost 5, with 11 bases in between. The CDR3 region is CASSLGGPFYGYTF. As DNA, the CDR3 is TGTGCCAGCAGCTTAGGTGGGCCCTTTTATGGCTACACCTTC. Looking up the rest from reference TRBV7-9 and TRBJ1-2 gives the full variable domain: DTGVSQNPRHKITKRGQNVTFRCDPISEHNRLYWYRQTLGQGPEFLTYFQNEAQLEKSRLLSDRFSAERPKGSFSTLEIQRTEQGDSAMYLCASSLGGPFYGYTFGSGTRLTVV.

This clone appeared once. The V call is TRBV7-9, the J call TRBJ2-2, with 8 nucleotides matching TRBD1. The junction had 10 bases not matched to a gene; V was cut back by 4 bases and J by 6 bases. The CDR3 consists of 16 residues. Germline V lookup: CDR1 SEHNR, CDR2 FQNEAQ (reference sequence). The CDR3 nucleotides read TGTGCCAGCAGCTCGAGGACAGGGTTGATCGCCGGGGAGCTGTTTTTT. Translating gives CASSSRTGLIAGELFF.

The chain is built from TRBV9 and TRBJ1-3; TRBD1 matches 8 bases. Losses at the gene ends were 2 bases for V and 5 bases for J; bases not matched to a gene: 9. This CDR3 has 16 residues. Germline CDR1 SGDLS, CDR2 YYNGEE. CDR3 DNA sequence: TGTGCCAGCAGCGTCTCCTATGGACAGGGCAGAAACACCATATATTTT. Residues: CASSVSYGQGRNTIYF.